This TCR beta chain was profiled in a study of read filtering for tumor transcriptome and immune sequencing. This clonotype has at least ten counts. Its specificity is not known. V lost 5 bases, J lost 5 bases, and 17 bases stayed unmatched. This CDR3 comprises 18 residues. In germline, CDR1 is SGHRS, CDR2 YFSETQ. Points from the study as a whole: IR-seq captured clonotypes deeper and more reliably than RNA-seq. Single-read clonotypes: about 81.9% of IR-seq clonotypes (roughly 4% of reads), roughly 70% of RNA-seq clonotypes (44.6% of reads).

Sampling of bone marrow took place during active disease in every patient. The library was built from 400 ng RNA with molecular barcoded adaptors for alpha/delta and beta/gamma chains. TCRdb processed the reads anew with MiXCR; each CDR3 protein has one entry. The table lists tens of thousands of distinct CDR3 sequences, 14% of them singletons. The sequenced sample was a population of CD138-negative cells sorted from bone marrow. The V and J genes are TRBV5-1 and TRBJ1-3; TRBD1 matches 9 bases. The TCR was taken from a donor aged 40 or over with multiple myeloma. For the CDR3, the DNA is TGCGCCAGCAGGAACGTCGGGCAAGGACAGGGGTTGAGAAACACCATATATTTT. This encodes CASRNVGQGQGLRNTIYF.